The clone carrying this T cell receptor (beta chain) appeared a few times. Its antigen is not identified. This specimen belongs to a study of T-cell memory formation after mild COVID-19. Overall study findings and caveats: Of the contracting clones, CD4+ ones lay mainly in CM and EM, and CD8+ ones in EMRA.

TCRdb recomputed calls from the 5' RACE reads with MiXCR, one row per CDR3 protein. The table shows 70,000 to 100,000 distinct CDR3 sequences, with roughly 16% occurring only once. The material sequenced was PBMCs or a T cell subset sorted from them (not recorded which). This TCR came from a man between 18 and 29 years old who had mild COVID-19 (a few samples of this study predate the infection). Cell type and time point are not known.

This CDR3 is CASSWDHRSNEQFF. CDR3 sequence (DNA): TGTGCCAGCAGTTGGGATCACAGATCCAATGAGCAGTTCTTC. The rearrangement uses TRBV12-3 or TRBV12-4 and TRBJ2-1; D is uncertain. The CDR3 runs to 14 residues. V was clipped by 4 bases and J by 6 bases, with 13 bases between them.